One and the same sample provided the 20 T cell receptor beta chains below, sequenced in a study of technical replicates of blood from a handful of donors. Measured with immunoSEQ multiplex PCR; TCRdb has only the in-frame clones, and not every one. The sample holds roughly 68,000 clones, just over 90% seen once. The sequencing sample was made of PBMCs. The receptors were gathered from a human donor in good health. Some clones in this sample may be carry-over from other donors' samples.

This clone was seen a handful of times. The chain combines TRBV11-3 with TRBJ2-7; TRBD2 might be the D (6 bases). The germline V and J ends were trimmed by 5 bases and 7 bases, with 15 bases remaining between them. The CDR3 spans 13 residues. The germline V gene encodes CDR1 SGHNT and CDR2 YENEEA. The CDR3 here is CASSPGTGGEQYF. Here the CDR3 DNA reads TGTGCCAGCAGCCCTGGGACCGGGGGTGAGCAGTACTTC.

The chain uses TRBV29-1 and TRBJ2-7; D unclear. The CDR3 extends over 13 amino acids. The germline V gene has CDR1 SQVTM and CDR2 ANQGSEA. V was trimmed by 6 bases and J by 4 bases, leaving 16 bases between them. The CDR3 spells CSVWSAVTYEQYF. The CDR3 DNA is TGCAGCGTCTGGTCGGCGGTTACGTACGAGCAGTACTTC.

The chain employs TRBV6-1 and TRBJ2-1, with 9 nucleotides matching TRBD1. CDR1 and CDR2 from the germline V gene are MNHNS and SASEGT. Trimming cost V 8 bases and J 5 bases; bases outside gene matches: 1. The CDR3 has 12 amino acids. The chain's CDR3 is CASGQGNNEQFF. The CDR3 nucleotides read TGTGCCAGCGGACAGGGGAACAATGAGCAGTTCTTC.

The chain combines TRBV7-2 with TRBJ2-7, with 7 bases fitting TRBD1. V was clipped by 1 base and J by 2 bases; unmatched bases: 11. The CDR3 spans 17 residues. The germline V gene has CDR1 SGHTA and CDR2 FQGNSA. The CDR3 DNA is TGTGCCAGCAGCTTAGGATCAGGTCAGGGGGTTCCCTACGAGCAGTACTTC. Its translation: CASSLGSGQGVPYEQYF.

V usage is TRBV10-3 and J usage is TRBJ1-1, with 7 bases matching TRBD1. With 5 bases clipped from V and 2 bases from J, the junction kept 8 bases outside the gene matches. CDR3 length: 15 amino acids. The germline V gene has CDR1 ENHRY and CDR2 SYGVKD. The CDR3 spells CAISQQGIANTEAFF. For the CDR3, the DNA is TGTGCCATCAGTCAACAGGGGATAGCAAACACTGAAGCTTTCTTT.

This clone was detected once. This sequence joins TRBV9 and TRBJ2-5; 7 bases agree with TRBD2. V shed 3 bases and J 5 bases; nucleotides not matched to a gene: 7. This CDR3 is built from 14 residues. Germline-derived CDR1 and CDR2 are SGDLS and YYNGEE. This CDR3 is CASSGGVSGETQYF. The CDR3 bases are TGTGCCAGCAGCGGAGGGGTTAGCGGGGAGACCCAGTACTTC.

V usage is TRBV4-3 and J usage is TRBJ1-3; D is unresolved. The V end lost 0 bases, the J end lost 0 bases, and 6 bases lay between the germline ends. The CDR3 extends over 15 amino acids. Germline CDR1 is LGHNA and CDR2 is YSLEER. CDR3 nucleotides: TGCGCCAGCAGCCAAGACCAATCCTCTGGAAACACCATATATTTT. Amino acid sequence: CASSQDQSSGNTIYF.

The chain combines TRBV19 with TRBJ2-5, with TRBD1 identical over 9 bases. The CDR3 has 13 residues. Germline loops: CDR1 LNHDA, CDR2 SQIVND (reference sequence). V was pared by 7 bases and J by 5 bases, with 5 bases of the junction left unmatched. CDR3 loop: CASTDRGRETQYF. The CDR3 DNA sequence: TGTGCCAGTACCGACAGGGGGAGGGAGACCCAGTACTTC.

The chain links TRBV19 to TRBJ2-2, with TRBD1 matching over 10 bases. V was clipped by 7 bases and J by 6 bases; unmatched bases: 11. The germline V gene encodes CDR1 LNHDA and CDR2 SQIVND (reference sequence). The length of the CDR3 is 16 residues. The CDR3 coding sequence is TGTGCCAGTACCACGAGGGACAGGGGAGTCGCCGGGGAGCTGTTTTTT. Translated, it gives CASTTRDRGVAGELFF.

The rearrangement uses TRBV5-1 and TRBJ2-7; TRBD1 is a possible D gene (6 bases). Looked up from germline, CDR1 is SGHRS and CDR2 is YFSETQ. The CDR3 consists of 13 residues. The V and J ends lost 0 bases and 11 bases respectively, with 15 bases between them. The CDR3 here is CASSLEPGEGKYF. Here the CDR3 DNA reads TGCGCCAGCAGCTTGGAACCAGGGGAAGGGAAGTACTTC.

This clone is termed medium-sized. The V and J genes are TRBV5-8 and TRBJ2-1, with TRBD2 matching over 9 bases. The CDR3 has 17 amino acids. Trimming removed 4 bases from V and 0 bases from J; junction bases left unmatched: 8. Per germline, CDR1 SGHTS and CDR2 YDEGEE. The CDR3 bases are TGTGCCAGCAGCCCGGATCTAGCGGGGAGCTCCTACAATGAGCAGTTCTTC. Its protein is CASSPDLAGSSYNEQFF.

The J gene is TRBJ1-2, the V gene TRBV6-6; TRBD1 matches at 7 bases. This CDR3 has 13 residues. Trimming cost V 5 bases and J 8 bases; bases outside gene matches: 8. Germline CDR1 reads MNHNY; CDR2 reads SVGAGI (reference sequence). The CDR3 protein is CASSQGQARGYTF. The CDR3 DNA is TGTGCCAGCAGTCAAGGACAGGCCCGGGGCTACACCTTC.

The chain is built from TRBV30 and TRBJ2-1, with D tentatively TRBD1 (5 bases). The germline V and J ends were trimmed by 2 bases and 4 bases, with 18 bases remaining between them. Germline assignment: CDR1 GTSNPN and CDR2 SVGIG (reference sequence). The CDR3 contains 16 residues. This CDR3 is CAWSRGASSLYNEQFF. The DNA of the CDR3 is TGTGCCTGGAGTCGTGGGGCCTCCTCCCTATACAATGAGCAGTTCTTC.

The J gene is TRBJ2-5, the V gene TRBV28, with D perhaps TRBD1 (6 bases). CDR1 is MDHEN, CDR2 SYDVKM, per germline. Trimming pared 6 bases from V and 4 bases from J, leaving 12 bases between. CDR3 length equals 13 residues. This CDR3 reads CASSQTGIETQYF. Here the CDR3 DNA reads TGTGCCAGCAGCCAAACAGGGATAGAGACCCAGTACTTC.

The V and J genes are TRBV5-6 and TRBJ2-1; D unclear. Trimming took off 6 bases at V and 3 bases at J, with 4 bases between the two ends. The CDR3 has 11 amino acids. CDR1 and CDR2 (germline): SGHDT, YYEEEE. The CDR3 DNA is TGTGCCAGCACCGGCTACAATGAGCAGTTCTTC. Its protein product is CASTGYNEQFF.

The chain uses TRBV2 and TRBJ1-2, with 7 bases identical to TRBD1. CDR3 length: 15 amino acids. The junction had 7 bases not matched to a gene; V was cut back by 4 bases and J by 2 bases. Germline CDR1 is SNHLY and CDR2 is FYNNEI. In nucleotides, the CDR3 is TGTGCCAGCAGTGCTAAACAGACAGGGAACTATGGCTACACCTTC. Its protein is CASSAKQTGNYGYTF.

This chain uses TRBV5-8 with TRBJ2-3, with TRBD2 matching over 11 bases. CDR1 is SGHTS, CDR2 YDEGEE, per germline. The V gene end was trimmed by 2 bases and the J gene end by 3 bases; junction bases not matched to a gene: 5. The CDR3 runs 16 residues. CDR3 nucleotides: TGTGCCAGCAGCTTCGGCCCTAGCGGGGGGACAGATACGCAGTATTTT. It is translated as CASSFGPSGGTDTQYF.

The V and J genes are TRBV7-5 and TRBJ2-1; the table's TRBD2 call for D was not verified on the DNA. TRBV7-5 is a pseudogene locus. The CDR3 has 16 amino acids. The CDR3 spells CVRSLAGLAGVTEQFF. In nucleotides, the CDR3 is TGTGTCAGAAGCTTAGCGGGACTAGCGGGGGTCACTGAGCAGTTCTTC.

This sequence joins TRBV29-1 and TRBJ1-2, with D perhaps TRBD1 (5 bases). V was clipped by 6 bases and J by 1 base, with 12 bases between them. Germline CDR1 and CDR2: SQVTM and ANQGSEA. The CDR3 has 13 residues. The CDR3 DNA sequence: TGCAGCGTGAGTGACAGCAGTAACTATGGCTACACCTTC. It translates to CSVSDSSNYGYTF.

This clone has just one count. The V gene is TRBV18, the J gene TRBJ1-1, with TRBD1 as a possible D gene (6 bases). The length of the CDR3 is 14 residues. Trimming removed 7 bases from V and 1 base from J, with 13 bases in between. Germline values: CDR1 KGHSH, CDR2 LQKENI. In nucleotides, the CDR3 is TGTGCCAGCTTATTGCAACAGGGGAACACTGAAGCTTTCTTT. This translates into CASLLQQGNTEAFF.